The next 21 T cell receptor beta chains were all read from a single sample in a study of cytomegalovirus exposure and HLA in healthy donors. The study ran its PCR with 60 Vbeta and 13 Jbeta primers. Clones were sequenced by immunoSEQ multiplex PCR, and TCRdb holds only the in-frame ones, with some missing. This table has over 150,000 clones, approximately 85% appearing once. Sequencing input: PBMCs. Receptor source: a girl between 10 and 17 years old in good health and CMV-seropositive.

The CDR3 sequence: CAWTQTGKLFF. CDR3 coding DNA: TGTGCCTGGACCCAAACGGGAAAACTGTTTTTT. The chain uses TRBV30 and TRBJ1-4; no definite D call. This CDR3 comprises 11 residues. Trimming removed 4 bases from V and 10 bases from J, with 10 bases in between. From germline, CDR1 is GTSNPN and CDR2 SVGIG (reference sequence).

In its sample, this clone was seen once. The chain combines TRBV10-2 with TRBJ2-5; tentative D call: TRBD2 (5 bases). CDR1 is WSHSY and CDR2 is SAAADI in the germline V gene. Trimming removed 6 bases at V and 7 bases at J, with 9 bases between. The CDR3 is made up of 11 amino acids. For the CDR3, the DNA is TGCGCCAGCAGCCCCGAGGGGACCCAGTACTTC. Protein sequence: CASSPEGTQYF.

The chain recombines TRBV19 with TRBJ2-1; TRBD1 aligns across 8 bases. Germline V gives CDR1 LNHDA, CDR2 SQIVND (reference sequence). V shed 4 bases, J shed 5 bases, and the junction held 4 bases outside the gene matches. The CDR3 sequence is 14 residues long. As DNA, the CDR3 is TGTGCCAGTAGTAGGACAGGGTATGACAATGAGCAGTTCTTC. Protein sequence: CASSRTGYDNEQFF.

Only a few counts were recorded for this clone. This chain links TRBV2 with TRBJ2-1; 8 positions agree with TRBD2. V was clipped by 6 bases and J by 2 bases; unmatched bases: 9. The germline V gene has CDR1 SNHLY and CDR2 FYNNEI. The CDR3 extends over 16 amino acids. The CDR3 protein is CASRLSGALTYNEQFF. DNA of the CDR3: TGTGCCAGCAGACTTAGCGGGGCGCTAACCTACAATGAGCAGTTCTTC. The whole variable domain, filled in from reference TRBV2 and TRBJ2-1, reads EPEVTQTPSHQVTQMGQEVILRCVPISNHLYFYWYRQILGQKVEFLVSFYNNEISEKSEIFDDQFSVERPDGSNFTLKIRSTKLEDSAMYFCASRLSGALTYNEQFFGPGTRLTVL.

The chain uses TRBV6-9 and TRBJ2-4; 10 positions agree with TRBD2. CDR1 and CDR2 (germline): MNHGY, SVAAGI. The V segment lost 1 base and the J segment 8 bases; nucleotides outside the gene matches: 5. This CDR3 spans 15 amino acids. This chain's CDR3 is CASSYFKRGGDIQYF. The CDR3 DNA follows: TGTGCCAGCAGTTATTTCAAGCGGGGGGGGGACATTCAGTACTTC.

In its sample, this clone was seen a few times. This rearrangement joins TRBV5-1 to TRBJ2-7, with TRBD2 matching 14 bases. Germline V lookup: CDR1 SGHRS, CDR2 YFSETQ. Germline trimming cut 4 bases from V and 5 bases from J; bases unmatched to any gene: 5. There are 15 residues in the CDR3. The CDR3 DNA reads TGCGCCAGCAGCCCCGGGACTAGCGGGGGTAACGAGCAGTACTTC. Its translation: CASSPGTSGGNEQYF.

This clone has just a few counts. The rearrangement links TRBV7-9 to TRBJ1-6, with D perhaps TRBD1 (6 bases). The CDR3 contains 15 residues. CDR1 is SEHNR, CDR2 FQNEAQ, per germline (reference sequence). Trimming cost V 3 bases and J 10 bases, with 16 bases left between them. CDR3 nucleotide sequence: TGTGCCAGCAGCTTTTTAGGGCAGGGACACTCACCCCTCCACTTT. Amino acid sequence: CASSFLGQGHSPLHF.

The chain uses TRBV7-9 and TRBJ1-6; D is uncertain. Looked up from germline, CDR1 is SEHNR and CDR2 is FQNEAQ (reference sequence). CDR3 length: 15 amino acids. V lost 1 base and J 0 bases, leaving 4 bases between the germline ends. The CDR3 DNA sequence: TGTGCCAGCAGCTTAGAGAGCTCCTATAATTCACCCCTCCACTTT. The encoded protein is CASSLESSYNSPLHF.

This chain links TRBV5-4 with TRBJ1-5, with D perhaps TRBD1 (6 bases). The CDR3 runs 15 residues. V dropped 0 bases and J dropped 4 bases, with 11 bases sitting between them. Germline loops: CDR1 SGHNT, CDR2 YYREEE (reference sequence). For the CDR3, the DNA is TGTGCCAGCAGCTTGGACTCAGGGGCAAATCAGCCCCAGCATTTT. Protein product: CASSLDSGANQPQHF.

This chain uses TRBV6-5 with TRBJ1-1; TRBD1 matches at 7 bases. Germline V CDR1 and CDR2: MNHEY, SVGAGI. The CDR3 runs to 14 residues. V lost 5 bases, J lost 5 bases, and 8 bases stayed unmatched. CDR3 protein: CASSRQGLATEAFF. The CDR3 DNA is TGTGCCAGCAGTAGACAGGGCTTAGCGACTGAAGCTTTCTTT.

This clone appeared a few times. This chain connects TRBV2 to TRBJ2-3; D remains ambiguous. The V gene lost 2 bases and the J gene lost 3 bases, with 12 bases spanning the gap. CDR3 size: 15 residues. Germline values: CDR1 SNHLY, CDR2 FYNNEI. In DNA form, the CDR3 reads TGTGCCAGCAGTGAAATTGTAATAGAGACAGATACGCAGTATTTT. It is translated as CASSEIVIETDTQYF.

DNA of the CDR3: TGCGCCAGCAGCCAAGAGGAGTCAGTCCAAGAGACCCAGTACTTC. Amino acids: CASSQEESVQETQYF. The chain employs TRBV4-1 and TRBJ2-5; D remains ambiguous. V lost 0 bases to trimming and J lost 1 base, with 9 bases between them. CDR3 size: 15 residues. In germline, CDR1 is MGHRA, CDR2 YSYEKL.

J is TRBJ1-6 and V is TRBV5-6; 7 bases are shared with TRBD1. The CDR3 is 17 residues long. J was trimmed by 5 bases and V by 2 bases; bases with no gene match: 10. Germline CDR1 and CDR2: SGHDT and YYEEEE. CDR3 nucleotide sequence: TGTGCCAGCAGCTTCGGGACAGAAGATATCAATAATTCACCCCTCCACTTT. Its protein product is CASSFGTEDINNSPLHF.

V and J are TRBV9 and TRBJ1-5; TRBD1 aligns across 8 bases. V lost 5 bases and J lost 1; bases outside the gene matches: 5. Germline V gives CDR1 SGDLS, CDR2 YYNGEE. The CDR3 totals 15 residues. As DNA, the CDR3 is TGTGCCAGCAGTCTCAGGGGGCTCAGCAATCAGCCCCAGCATTTT. Protein product: CASSLRGLSNQPQHF.

This chain connects TRBV5-6 to TRBJ2-5, with 7 bases matching TRBD2. CDR3 length: 17 residues. V was pared by 2 bases and J by 3 bases, with 13 bases of the junction left unmatched. CDR1 SGHDT and CDR2 YYEEEE come from the germline V gene. CDR3 sequence reads: CASSLALERGLKETQYF. In DNA, the CDR3 is TGTGCCAGCAGCTTAGCCCTAGAGCGGGGCCTCAAAGAGACCCAGTACTTC.

The J gene is TRBJ2-2, the V gene TRBV6-5; 7 positions agree with TRBD2. Trimming removed 2 bases from V and 3 bases from J; junction bases left unmatched: 6. This CDR3 contains 16 residues. Germline V gene data show CDR1 as MNHEY and CDR2 as SVGAGI. CDR3 sequence reads: CASSYAVLADTGELFF. The CDR3 nucleotides are TGTGCCAGCAGTTACGCGGTTCTAGCGGACACCGGGGAGCTGTTTTTT.

Details on this clone: At one end the junction does not follow the germline gene, possibly because of a read error. This same CDR3 is encoded by further DNA sequences in the sample. Here the CDR3 reads CASSQTRPQGPYEQYF. Here the CDR3 DNA reads TGCGCCAGTAGCCAAACCCGCCCCCAGGGGCCCTACGAGCAGTACTTC. The chain employs TRBV4-3 and TRBJ2-7, with D possibly matching TRBD1 (6 bases). The CDR3 totals 16 residues. Germline V gene data show CDR1 as LGHNA and CDR2 as YSLEER.

The J gene is TRBJ1-3, the V gene TRBV9; D is unresolved. Trimming shortened V by 1 base and J by 0 bases, and 14 bases separated the two germline ends. The CDR3 has 17 residues. Germline lookup yields CDR1 SGDLS and CDR2 YYNGEE. The chain's CDR3 is CASSVMPVPFSGNTIYF. In DNA form, the CDR3 reads TGTGCCAGCAGCGTAATGCCGGTTCCTTTCTCTGGAAACACCATATATTTT.

The table lists this clone with a count of one. The chain recombines TRBV5-1 with TRBJ1-6, with D perhaps matching TRBD1 (5 bases). The V end was cut by 3 bases, the J end by 0 bases, with 10 bases between. The CDR3 has 16 amino acids. Per germline, CDR1 SGHRS and CDR2 YFSETQ. The CDR3 nucleotides read TGCGCCAGCAGCTCTGCAGGGAACTCCTATAATTCACCCCTCCACTTT. Translation: CASSSAGNSYNSPLHF.

This chain links TRBV4-3 with TRBJ2-1, with 7 positions matching TRBD2. With 1 base clipped from V and 8 bases from J, the junction kept 8 bases outside the gene matches. This CDR3 comprises 15 residues. Germline CDR1 is LGHNA and CDR2 is YSLEER. CDR3 nucleotides: TGCGCCAGCAGCCAAGGGGGGGGTATGGGCTATGAGCAGTTCTTC. Protein: CASSQGGGMGYEQFF.

The chain employs TRBV19 and TRBJ1-1; a possible D gene is TRBD1 (5 bases). The CDR3 runs to 14 residues. Germline V lookup: CDR1 LNHDA, CDR2 SQIVND (reference sequence). V was cut by 4 bases and J by 1 base, with 10 bases left in between. The CDR3 region is CASSRRGENTEAFF. The CDR3 region has the DNA TGTGCCAGTAGTAGGAGGGGCGAGAACACTGAAGCTTTCTTT.